This TCR beta chain was sequenced during a study of cytomegalovirus exposure and HLA in healthy donors. Study-wide results and limits: 16,951 TCR beta sequences were associated with HLA alleles at 0.05 false discovery rate in a later analysis. Cytomegalovirus association was assigned to over 150 TCR beta chains.

PCR was performed using 60 Vbeta and 13 Jbeta primers. Using immunoSEQ multiplex PCR, the repertoire was profiled, and TCRdb retains in-frame clones only, with some absent. Of around 120,000 clones in the sample, roughly two thirds were seen once. Comments on this clone: Antigen specificity is unknown.

V was trimmed by 5 bases and J by 1 base, leaving 11 bases between them. Germline assignment: CDR1 SEHNR and CDR2 FQNEAQ (reference sequence). The CDR3 sequence is 14 residues long. Material: PBMCs. The chain employs TRBV7-9 and TRBJ1-2; D call uncertain. The clonotype was recovered from a man aged 25-45 years in good health and CMV-seropositive. The CDR3 coding sequence is TGTGCCAGCAGCCAAGTCGGTAATAACTATGGCTACACCTTC. Protein product: CASSQVGNNYGYTF.